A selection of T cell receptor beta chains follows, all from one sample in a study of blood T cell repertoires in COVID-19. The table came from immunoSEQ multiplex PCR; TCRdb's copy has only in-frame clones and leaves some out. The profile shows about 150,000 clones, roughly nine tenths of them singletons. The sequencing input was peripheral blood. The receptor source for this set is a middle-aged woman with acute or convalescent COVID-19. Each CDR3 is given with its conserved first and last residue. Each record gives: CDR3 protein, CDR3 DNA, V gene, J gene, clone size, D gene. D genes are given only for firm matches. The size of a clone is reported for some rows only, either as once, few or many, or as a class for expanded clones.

CASSHSGGGTGELFF	TGTGCCAGCAGCCATTCGGGAGGGGGGACCGGGGAGCTGTTTTTT	TRBV3-1/TRBV3-2	TRBJ2-2	.	TRBD2
CASSLGSSGANVLTF	TGTGCCAGCAGCTTAGGCAGCTCTGGGGCCAACGTCCTGACTTTC	TRBV7-9	TRBJ2-6	once	.
CASSFTGLHGNQPQHF	TGTGCCAGCAGCTTTACAGGGCTCCATGGCAATCAGCCCCAGCATTTT	TRBV5-4	TRBJ1-5	.	.
CAWSVLGGFNSPLHF	TGTGCCTGGAGTGTATTAGGGGGTTTTAATTCACCCCTCCACTTT	TRBV30	TRBJ1-6	.	.
CASSLGGSVYGYTF	TGTGCCAGCAGCCTCGGAGGCAGCGTCTATGGCTACACCTTC	TRBV6-6	TRBJ1-2	once	.
CATSRDLSGQGTGELFF	TGTGCCACCAGCAGGGATCTCTCGGGACAGGGAACCGGGGAGCTGTTTTTT	TRBV15	TRBJ2-2	once	TRBD1
CASSTGTDGTEAFF	TGTGCCAGCAGTACCGGGACAGATGGAACTGAAGCTTTCTTT	TRBV7-2	TRBJ1-1	.	TRBD1
CASSFRKSDEQYF	TGTGCCAGCAGTTTTAGAAAGTCGGACGAGCAGTACTTC	TRBV12-3/TRBV12-4	TRBJ2-7	.	.
CAHGLATNTGELFF	TGTGCCCACGGACTAGCGACGAACACCGGGGAGCTGTTTTTT	TRBV28	TRBJ2-2	once	TRBD2
CASSYRSGGAEAFF	TGTGCCAGCAGTTACCGCTCGGGGGGGGCTGAAGCTTTCTTT	TRBV6-5	TRBJ1-1	once	.
CASSDRQPTYEQYF	TGTGCCAGCAGTGATCGACAGCCCACGTACGAGCAGTACTTC	TRBV2	TRBJ2-7	.	.
CATSDLRGRASNEQFF	TGTGCCACCAGTGACCTCAGGGGGCGAGCTAGCAATGAGCAGTTCTTC	TRBV24-1	TRBJ2-1	.	TRBD1
CATSRDLANSGANVLTF	TGTGCCACCAGCAGAGATTTGGCAAACTCTGGGGCCAACGTCCTGACTTTC	TRBV15	TRBJ2-6	.	.
CASSSDRVDTGELFF	TGTGCCAGTAGTTCGGACAGGGTGGACACCGGGGAGCTGTTTTTT	TRBV19	TRBJ2-2	.	TRBD1
CASGTGGDVDTQYF	TGTGCCAGTGGGACAGGGGGAGATGTAGATACGCAGTATTTT	TRBV2	TRBJ2-3	once	TRBD1
CASSFLSGRASGANVLTF	TGTGCCAGCAGCTTCCTTAGCGGGAGGGCCTCTGGGGCCAACGTCCTGACTTTC	TRBV7-9	TRBJ2-6	.	TRBD2
CASTRDRVITGELFF	TGTGCCAGCACTCGGGACAGGGTTATTACCGGGGAGCTGTTTTTT	TRBV2	TRBJ2-2	.	TRBD1
CASSLGQYGVLDGYTF	TGCGCCAGCAGCTTGGGACAGTACGGCGTTTTAGATGGCTACACCTTC	TRBV5-1	TRBJ1-2	.	.
CASSSAPSAGANVLTF	TGTGCCAGCAGTTCCGCTCCCTCAGCTGGGGCCAACGTCCTGACTTTC	TRBV27	TRBJ2-6	.	.
CASSIIIAGGYEQYF	TGTGCCAGCAGCATTATAATAGCGGGAGGGTACGAGCAGTACTTC	TRBV5-6	TRBJ2-7	.	TRBD2
CASKRTSGRDTQYF	TGTGCCAGCAAACGGACTAGCGGGAGGGATACGCAGTATTTT	TRBV7-9	TRBJ2-3	.	TRBD2
CASSYIGGTGELFF	TGTGCCAGCAGTTATATAGGGGGCACCGGGGAGCTGTTTTTT	TRBV6-5	TRBJ2-2	.	.
CASSLVGTGTSGYTF	TGTGCCAGCAGCTTAGTGGGGACAGGGACGTCTGGCTACACCTTC	TRBV7-2	TRBJ1-2	.	TRBD1
CASSQGTSGGTDTQYF	TGTGCCAGCAGCCAGGGAACTAGCGGGGGCACAGATACGCAGTATTTT	TRBV4-2	TRBJ2-3	.	TRBD2
CASSLGSAGGFVSGNTIYF	TGTGCCAGCAGCTTAGGTTCGGCAGGGGGATTTGTATCTGGAAACACCATATATTTT	TRBV7-6	TRBJ1-3	.	TRBD1
CASSEYTSGGALDTQYF	TGTGCCAGCAGTGAATACACTAGCGGGGGGGCCTTGGATACGCAGTATTTT	TRBV6-4	TRBJ2-3	.	TRBD2
CASSGGGRTDTQYF	TGTGCCAGCAGCGGTGGCGGCCGCACAGATACGCAGTATTTT	TRBV11-1	TRBJ2-3	.	.
CASRRGSSYNEQFF	TGTGCCAGTAGGAGGGGGAGCTCCTACAATGAGCAGTTCTTC	TRBV19	TRBJ2-1	.	.
CAWSVIDPPDTQYF	TGTGCCTGGAGTGTAATAGATCCCCCAGATACGCAGTATTTT	TRBV30	TRBJ2-3	.	.
CASSEAPAGSGTDTQYF	TGTGCCAGCAGTGAAGCGCCGGCAGGGTCAGGCACAGATACGCAGTATTTT	TRBV2	TRBJ2-3	.	.
CASTLAGAYGYTF	TGTGCCAGTACCCTGGCAGGGGCCTATGGCTACACCTTC	TRBV19	TRBJ1-2	many	.
CASSARGWQGSYEQYF	TGTGCCAGCAGCGCCCGTGGTTGGCAGGGTTCCTACGAGCAGTACTTC	TRBV7-9	TRBJ2-7	.	.
CASSSANTGGLVGNQPQHF	TGTGCCAGCAGTTCCGCAAATACAGGGGGATTGGTCGGCAATCAGCCCCAGCATTTT	TRBV28	TRBJ1-5	once	TRBD1
CASSQEQGFFGQYF	TGCGCCAGCAGCCAAGAACAGGGTTTCTTTGGGCAGTACTTC	TRBV4-1	TRBJ2-7	.	.
CASSLSGSSGNTIYF	TGTGCCAGCAGCTTATCCGGGAGCTCTGGAAACACCATATATTTT	TRBV7-9	TRBJ1-3	once	.
CASSYSGSYNEQFF	TGTGCCAGCAGTTACTCCGGCTCCTACAATGAGCAGTTCTTC	TRBV6-5	TRBJ2-1	.	.
CASSAQQGAGTEAFF	TGTGCCAGCTCGGCACAACAGGGGGCTGGCACTGAAGCTTTCTTT	TRBV18	TRBJ1-1	once	TRBD1
CASSSITAYNEQFF	TGTGCCAGCAGTTCTATAACAGCCTACAATGAGCAGTTCTTC	TRBV6-5	TRBJ2-1	.	.
CASLRRGGYEQYF	TGTGCCAGCCTTCGGAGGGGAGGATACGAGCAGTACTTC	TRBV6-5	TRBJ2-7	.	.
CASSLLGLAGVHEQFF	TGTGCTAGCAGCTTATTAGGTCTAGCGGGAGTCCATGAGCAGTTCTTC	TRBV7-7	TRBJ2-1	.	TRBD2
CASNLGGNKPLHF	TGTGCCAGCAACTTGGGGGGGAATAAACCCCTCCACTTT	TRBV7-8	TRBJ1-6	.	.
CASSASGALYNEQFF	TGTGCCAGCAGCGCATCGGGTGCCCTCTACAATGAGCAGTTCTTC	TRBV9	TRBJ2-1	.	.
CASSLYQGHQNTEAFF	TGTGCCAGCAGTTTATATCAGGGACACCAGAACACTGAAGCTTTCTTT	TRBV27	TRBJ1-1	.	.
CASSLSPDNGYEQYF	TGTGCTAGCAGCTTATCGCCAGACAACGGCTACGAGCAGTACTTC	TRBV7-7	TRBJ2-7	once	.
CTSSPGSLRAQWTGELFF	TGCACCAGTAGCCCCGGGAGCTTAAGGGCCCAGTGGACCGGGGAGCTGTTTTTT	TRBV1	TRBJ2-2	.	.
CASRLGQTITNTEAFF	TGTGCCAGCAGACTGGGCCAGACTATTACTAACACTGAAGCTTTCTTT	TRBV28	TRBJ1-1	.	.